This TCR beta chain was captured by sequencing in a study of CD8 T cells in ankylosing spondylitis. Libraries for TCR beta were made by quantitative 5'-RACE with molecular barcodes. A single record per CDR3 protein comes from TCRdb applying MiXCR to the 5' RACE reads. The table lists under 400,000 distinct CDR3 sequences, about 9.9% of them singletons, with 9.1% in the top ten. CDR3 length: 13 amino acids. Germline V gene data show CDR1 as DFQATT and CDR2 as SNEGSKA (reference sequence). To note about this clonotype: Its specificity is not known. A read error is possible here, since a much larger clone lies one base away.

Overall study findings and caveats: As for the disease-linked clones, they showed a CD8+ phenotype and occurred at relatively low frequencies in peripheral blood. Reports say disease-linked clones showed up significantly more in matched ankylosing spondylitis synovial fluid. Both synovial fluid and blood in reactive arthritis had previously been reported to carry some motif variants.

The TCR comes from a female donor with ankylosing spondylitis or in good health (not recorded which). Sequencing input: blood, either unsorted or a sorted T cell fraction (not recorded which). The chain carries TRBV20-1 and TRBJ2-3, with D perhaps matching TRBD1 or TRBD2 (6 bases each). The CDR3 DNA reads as TGCAGTGTTAGAGAGGGGGGCCAAGATACGCAGTATTTT. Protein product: CSVREGGQDTQYF.